A single sample is the source of the 21 T cell receptor beta chains below, sequenced in a study of T cells in Graves' hyperthyroidism and ophthalmopathy. TCR beta CDR3 regions were amplified from RNA transcripts. Primed by the HTBI set, a first-round RT-PCR was run on the TCR CDR3. Each CDR3 protein is one row after TCRdb ran MiXCR on the multiplex PCR reads. The data hold approximately 610,000 distinct CDR3 sequences, with approximately 14% observed a single time. The sequenced sample was blood. All receptors derive from a middle-aged woman with Graves' ophthalmopathy.

This clonotype was recorded a few times. The rearrangement joins TRBV5-1 to TRBJ1-5; TRBD1 might be the D (6 bases). V lost 3 bases and J 5 bases, leaving 9 bases between the germline ends. The CDR3 spans 13 residues. Germline V CDR1 and CDR2: SGHRS, YFSETQ. The CDR3 bases are TGCGCCAGCAGCTACGACAGGTATCAGCCCCAGCATTTT. This sequence encodes CASSYDRYQPQHF.

The sample holds a few counts of this clonotype. The chain's CDR3 is CSAHLAPGGRYEQYF. CDR3 coding DNA: TGCAGTGCTCATTTGGCCCCCGGGGGGAGGTACGAGCAGTACTTC. The chain couples TRBV20-1 to TRBJ2-7; 7 nucleotides align to TRBD2. Germline CDR1 and CDR2: DFQATT and SNEGSKA (reference sequence). CDR3 length: 15 amino acids. V shed 5 bases, J shed 4 bases, and the junction held 14 bases outside the gene matches.

This clonotype was detected many times. The rearrangement joins TRBV27 to TRBJ2-5, with TRBD2 identical over 10 bases. The CDR3 runs to 15 residues. Germline V lookup: CDR1 MNHEY, CDR2 SMNVEV (reference sequence). V shed 5 bases, J shed 2 bases, and the junction held 5 bases outside the gene matches. In DNA, the CDR3 is TGTGCCAGCAGTCGAGGACTAGCGGAACAAGAGACCCAGTACTTC. This translates into CASSRGLAEQETQYF.

At least ten counts were recorded for this clonotype. The DNA for the CDR3 is TGTGCCAGCAGTTTATGGGGCAGGGCCTACGAGCAGTACTTC. As protein: CASSLWGRAYEQYF. The chain employs TRBV28 and TRBJ2-7, with a weak D call TRBD1 (5 bases). Germline assignment: CDR1 MDHEN and CDR2 SYDVKM. CDR3 length equals 14 residues. V lost 0 bases and J lost 2, with 8 bases in between.

The table lists this clonotype with many counts. V gene TRBV6-1 combines with J gene TRBJ2-5; 7 bases line up with TRBD1. With V trimmed by 4 bases and J by 1 base, 6 bases remained unmatched. The CDR3 spans 15 residues. Germline CDR1 reads MNHNS; CDR2 reads SASEGT. This CDR3 reads CASSGGWTGQETQYF. The CDR3 coding sequence is TGTGCCAGCAGTGGAGGGTGGACAGGCCAAGAGACCCAGTACTTC.

This rearrangement joins TRBV5-1 to TRBJ2-6; D is perhaps TRBD1 (6 bases). Trimming shortened V by 1 base and J by 0 bases, and 14 bases separated the two germline ends. CDR1 and CDR2 from the germline V gene are SGHRS and YFSETQ. The CDR3 is made up of 18 amino acids. In DNA, the CDR3 is TGCGCCAGCAGCTTGTGGCGACAGGTCTTCTCTGGGGCCAACGTCCTGACTTTC. Protein: CASSLWRQVFSGANVLTF.

This clonotype was seen once. This sequence joins TRBV5-1 and TRBJ1-1; D unclear. This CDR3 is 14 amino acids long. The germline V and J ends were trimmed by 1 base and 3 bases, with 10 bases remaining between them. Germline loops: CDR1 SGHRS, CDR2 YFSETQ. The CDR3 nucleotides are TGCGCCAGCAGCTTGCGTCGGCTGTACACTGAAGCTTTCTTT. It specifies CASSLRRLYTEAFF.

This clonotype was recorded at least ten times. This chain links TRBV7-8 with TRBJ2-7, with TRBD1 matching over 9 bases. Trimming took 4 bases from V and 2 from J; bases not matched to a gene: 3. This CDR3 has 14 residues. Germline V gives CDR1 SGHVS, CDR2 FQNEAQ. The CDR3 sequence: CASSWDRAAYEQYF. The CDR3 DNA is TGTGCCAGCAGCTGGGACAGGGCGGCCTACGAGCAGTACTTC.

This clonotype was seen repeatedly, ten times or more. This chain uses TRBV7-6 with TRBJ1-3; weak D call: TRBD1 (5 bases). The CDR3 length is 14 residues. Looked up from germline, CDR1 is SGHVS and CDR2 is FNYEAQ. V was clipped by 3 bases and J by 7 bases, with 13 bases between them. CDR3 DNA sequence: TGTGCCAGCAGCTTTTTCGCGCAGGGCAACACCATATATTTT. It yields the protein CASSFFAQGNTIYF.

This clonotype was observed at least ten times. The chain carries TRBV2 and TRBJ1-3; 7 bases are a match to TRBD1. V lost 5 bases and J lost 0; bases outside the gene matches: 4. This CDR3 is 15 amino acids long. Germline V CDR1 and CDR2: SNHLY, FYNNEI. CDR3: CASSRTGDSGNTIYF. In DNA form, the CDR3 reads TGTGCCAGCAGTCGCACAGGGGACTCTGGAAACACCATATATTTT. Supplemented by reference TRBV2 and TRBJ1-3, the full variable domain reads EPEVTQTPSHQVTQMGQEVILRCVPISNHLYFYWYRQILGQKVEFLVSFYNNEISEKSEIFDDQFSVERPDGSNFTLKIRSTKLEDSAMYFCASSRTGDSGNTIYFGEGSWLTVV.

The chain employs TRBV6-1 and TRBJ2-4, with D tentatively TRBD1 (5 bases). There are 11 residues in the CDR3. The V and J ends lost 10 bases and 7 bases respectively, with 11 bases between them. The germline gives CDR1 MNHNS, CDR2 SASEGT. CDR3 loop: CATRVGNIQYF. The CDR3 DNA follows: TGTGCCACCAGGGTAGGGAACATTCAGTACTTC.

This chain uses TRBV11-2 with TRBJ1-1; TRBD1 might be the D (5 bases). The germline V and J ends were trimmed by 7 bases and 4 bases, with 19 bases remaining between them. This CDR3 is built from 15 residues. Germline lookup yields CDR1 SGHAT and CDR2 FQNNGV. The CDR3 loop is CASTDPGVSGTEAFF. The DNA of the CDR3 is TGTGCCAGCACCGACCCGGGGGTTTCGGGCACTGAAGCTTTCTTT.

This clonotype came up many times. The chain is built from TRBV20-1 and TRBJ1-5; no clear D gene. The germline V and J ends were trimmed by 0 bases and 0 bases, with 6 bases remaining between them. CDR3 length: 14 amino acids. Germline V CDR1 and CDR2: DFQATT, SNEGSKA (reference sequence). The DNA for the CDR3 is TGCAGTGCTAGAGACCAGTATAGCAATCAGCCCCAGCATTTT. Amino acids: CSARDQYSNQPQHF.

This clonotype was seen a handful of times. The chain carries TRBV4-1 and TRBJ1-5; no reliable D call. The CDR3 is 12 residues long. Trimming pared 0 bases from V and 4 bases from J, leaving 1 base between. CDR1 is MGHRA and CDR2 is YSYEKL in the germline V gene. CDR3 sequence (DNA): TGCGCCAGCAGCCAAGAGAATCAGCCCCAGCATTTT. It specifies CASSQENQPQHF.

Ten or more counts support this clonotype. The J gene is TRBJ2-5, the V gene TRBV6-5; 8 bases are shared with TRBD1. CDR1 and CDR2 from the germline V gene are MNHEY and SVGAGI. The CDR3 consists of 14 residues. V trimming: 5 bases; J trimming: 2 bases; junction bases outside the gene matches: 4. DNA for the CDR3: TGTGCCAGCAGTATGGACAGGGATCAAGAGACCCAGTACTTC. Amino acid sequence: CASSMDRDQETQYF.

In this sample, this clonotype turned up many times. The CDR3 sequence is CASSEVFYEQYF. The CDR3 region has the DNA TGTGCCAGCAGTGAAGTGTTTTACGAGCAGTACTTC. This chain joins TRBV6-1 and TRBJ2-7; D is unresolved. The V end was cut by 1 base, the J end by 4 bases, with 5 bases between. The CDR3 runs to 12 residues. The V gene's germline CDR1 is MNHNS and CDR2 SASEGT.

There are a few counts of this clonotype. This CDR3 is CASSAQLGIQETQYF. In DNA form, the CDR3 reads TGTGCCAGCAGCGCTCAGCTGGGGATTCAAGAGACCCAGTACTTC. The gene calls are TRBV7-9 and TRBJ2-5; D gene uncertain. Trimming cost V 5 bases and J 2 bases, with 15 bases left between them. CDR1 is SEHNR, CDR2 FQNEAQ, per germline (reference sequence). CDR3 length equals 15 residues.

This clonotype was found a few times. The V gene is TRBV6-2 or TRBV6-3, the J gene TRBJ1-1; 12 positions match TRBD1. The CDR3 runs to 19 residues. The germline CDR1 and CDR2 sequences are MNHEY and SVGEGT. Trimming took 6 bases from V and 3 from J; bases not matched to a gene: 17. In DNA, the CDR3 is TGTGCCAGCAGGCTAGAAAACCGACCGGGACAGGGGGCTGACACTGAAGCTTTCTTT. Translated: CASRLENRPGQGADTEAFF.

The table lists this clonotype with many counts. This chain links TRBV5-1 with TRBJ1-1; TRBD1 aligns across 10 bases. There are 13 residues in the CDR3. Looked up from germline, CDR1 is SGHRS and CDR2 is YFSETQ. V was pared by 4 bases and J by 7 bases, with 4 bases of the junction left unmatched. The CDR3, as DNA: TGCGCCAGCAGCCCAGGGACAGGGGTTGAAGCTTTCTTT. Encoded protein: CASSPGTGVEAFF. The variable domain in full, with the rest retrieved from reference TRBV5-1 and TRBJ1-1, is KAGVTQTPRYLIKTRGQQVTLSCSPISGHRSVSWYQQTPGQGLQFLFEYFSETQRNKGNFPGRFSGRQFSNSRSEMNVSTLELGDSALYLCASSPGTGVEAFFGQGTRLTVV.

This clonotype was observed many times. The chain uses TRBV2 and TRBJ2-2, with D hard to call. Germline V gives CDR1 SNHLY, CDR2 FYNNEI. Deletions cut 4 bases from V and 4 bases from J, with 7 bases between. The CDR3 covers 13 residues. CDR3 protein: CASSGQITGELFF. CDR3 bases: TGTGCCAGCAGTGGGCAAATCACCGGGGAGCTGTTTTTT. The full variable domain, with the rest looked up from reference TRBV2 and TRBJ2-2, is EPEVTQTPSHQVTQMGQEVILRCVPISNHLYFYWYRQILGQKVEFLVSFYNNEISEKSEIFDDQFSVERPDGSNFTLKIRSTKLEDSAMYFCASSGQITGELFFGEGSRLTVL.

This clonotype was observed many times. V gene TRBV11-2 combines with J gene TRBJ2-5; D call uncertain. Germline-derived CDR1 and CDR2 are SGHAT and FQNNGV. V lost 5 bases and J 0 bases, leaving 13 bases between the germline ends. The CDR3 has 15 residues. For the CDR3, the DNA is TGTGCCAGCAGCAAACAGTCGTGGTACCAAGAGACCCAGTACTTC. It encodes CASSKQSWYQETQYF.